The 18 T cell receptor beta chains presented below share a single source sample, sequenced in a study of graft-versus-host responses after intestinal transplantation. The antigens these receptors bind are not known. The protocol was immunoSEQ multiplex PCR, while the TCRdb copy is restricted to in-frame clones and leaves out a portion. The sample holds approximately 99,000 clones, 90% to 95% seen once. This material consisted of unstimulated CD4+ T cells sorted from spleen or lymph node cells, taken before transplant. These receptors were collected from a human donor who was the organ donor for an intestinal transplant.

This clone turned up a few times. DNA for the CDR3: TGTGCCACCACCTATGGACAGGGTAACTATGGCTACACCTTC. It is translated as CATTYGQGNYGYTF. The rearrangement joins TRBV10-3 to TRBJ1-2; the match to TRBD1 covers 8 bases. The CDR3 consists of 14 residues. The germline CDR1 and CDR2 sequences are ENHRY and SYGVKD. After removal of 10 bases from V and 1 base from J, the junction contained 8 bases not matched to a gene.

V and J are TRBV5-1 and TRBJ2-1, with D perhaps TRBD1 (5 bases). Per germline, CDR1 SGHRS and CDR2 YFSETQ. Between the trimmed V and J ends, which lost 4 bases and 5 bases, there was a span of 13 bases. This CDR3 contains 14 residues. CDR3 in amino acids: CASSPPGFHNEQFF. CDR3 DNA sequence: TGCGCCAGCAGCCCCCCAGGGTTCCACAATGAGCAGTTCTTC.

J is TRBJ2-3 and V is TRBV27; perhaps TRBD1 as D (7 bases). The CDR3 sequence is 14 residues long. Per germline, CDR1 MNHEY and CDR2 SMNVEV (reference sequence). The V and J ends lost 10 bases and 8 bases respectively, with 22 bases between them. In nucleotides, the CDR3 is TGTGCCACCCAGAGTCCAGGGGGGCGGGGTACGCAGTATTTT. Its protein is CATQSPGGRGTQYF.

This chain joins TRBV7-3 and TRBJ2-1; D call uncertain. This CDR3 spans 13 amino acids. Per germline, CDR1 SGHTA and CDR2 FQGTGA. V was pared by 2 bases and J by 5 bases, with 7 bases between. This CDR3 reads CASSLDRDNEQFF. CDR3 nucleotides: TGTGCCAGCAGCTTAGATCGGGACAATGAGCAGTTCTTC.

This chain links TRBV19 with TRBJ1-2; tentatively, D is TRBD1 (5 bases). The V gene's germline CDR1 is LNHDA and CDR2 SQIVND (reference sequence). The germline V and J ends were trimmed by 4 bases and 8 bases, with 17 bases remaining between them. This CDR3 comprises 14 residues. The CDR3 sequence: CASSRQGWDFGYTF. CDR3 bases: TGTGCCAGTAGTAGGCAGGGATGGGATTTCGGCTACACCTTC.

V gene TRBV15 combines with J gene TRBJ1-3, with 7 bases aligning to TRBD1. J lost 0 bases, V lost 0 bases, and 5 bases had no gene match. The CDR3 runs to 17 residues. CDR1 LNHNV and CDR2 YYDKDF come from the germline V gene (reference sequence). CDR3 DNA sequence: TGTGCCACCAGCAGAGACCCAGGGGGTATCTCTGGAAACACCATATATTTT. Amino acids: CATSRDPGGISGNTIYF.

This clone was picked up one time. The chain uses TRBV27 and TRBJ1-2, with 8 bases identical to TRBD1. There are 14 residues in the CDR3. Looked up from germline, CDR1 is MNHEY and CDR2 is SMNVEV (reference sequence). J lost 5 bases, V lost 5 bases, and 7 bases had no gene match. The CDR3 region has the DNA TGTGCCAGCAGTAACCGACAGGGGTTATATGGCTACACCTTC. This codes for CASSNRQGLYGYTF.

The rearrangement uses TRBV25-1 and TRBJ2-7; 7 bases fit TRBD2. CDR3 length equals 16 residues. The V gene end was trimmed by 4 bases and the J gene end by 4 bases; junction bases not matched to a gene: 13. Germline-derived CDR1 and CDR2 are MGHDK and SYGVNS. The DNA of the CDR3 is TGTGCCAGCAGTGCCCTTCTCGGGGGAGGGAAATACGAGCAGTACTTC. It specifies CASSALLGGGKYEQYF.

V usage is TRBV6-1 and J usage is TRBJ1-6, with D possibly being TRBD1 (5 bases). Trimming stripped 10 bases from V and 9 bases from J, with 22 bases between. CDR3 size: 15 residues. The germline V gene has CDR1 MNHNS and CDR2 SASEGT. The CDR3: CATLGPGGMVSPLHF. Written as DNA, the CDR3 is TGTGCCACCCTTGGCCCTGGGGGGATGGTTTCACCCCTCCACTTT.

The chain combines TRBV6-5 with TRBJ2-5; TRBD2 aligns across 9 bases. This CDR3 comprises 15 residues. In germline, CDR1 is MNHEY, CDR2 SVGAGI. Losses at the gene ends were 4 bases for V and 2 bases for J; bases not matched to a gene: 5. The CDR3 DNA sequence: TGTGCCAGCAGTTTTAGCGGGGGCAGGCAAGAGACCCAGTACTTC. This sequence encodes CASSFSGGRQETQYF.

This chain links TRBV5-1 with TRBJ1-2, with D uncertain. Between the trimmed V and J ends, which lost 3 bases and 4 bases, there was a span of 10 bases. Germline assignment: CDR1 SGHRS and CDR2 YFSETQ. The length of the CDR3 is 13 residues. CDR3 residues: CASSSGKTYGYTF. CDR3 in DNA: TGCGCCAGCAGCTCGGGTAAAACCTATGGCTACACCTTC.

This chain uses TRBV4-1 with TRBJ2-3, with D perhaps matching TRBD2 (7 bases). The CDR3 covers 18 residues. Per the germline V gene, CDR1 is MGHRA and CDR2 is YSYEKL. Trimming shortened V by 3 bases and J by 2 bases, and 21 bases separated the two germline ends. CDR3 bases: TGCGCCAGCAGCCACCACCTCTTGGGGGGGACAAACACAGATACGCAGTATTTT. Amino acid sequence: CASSHHLLGGTNTDTQYF.

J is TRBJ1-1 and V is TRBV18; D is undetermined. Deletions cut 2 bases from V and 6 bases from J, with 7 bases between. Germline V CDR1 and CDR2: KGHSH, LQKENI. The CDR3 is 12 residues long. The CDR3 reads CASSPMGSEAFF. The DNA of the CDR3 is TGTGCCAGCTCACCAATGGGCTCTGAAGCTTTCTTT.

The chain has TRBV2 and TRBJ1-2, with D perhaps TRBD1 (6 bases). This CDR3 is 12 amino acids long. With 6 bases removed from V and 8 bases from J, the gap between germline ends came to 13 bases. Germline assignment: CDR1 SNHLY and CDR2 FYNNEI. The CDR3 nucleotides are TGTGCCAGCAGACAGGGCCTCGGGGGCTACACCTTC. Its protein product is CASRQGLGGYTF.

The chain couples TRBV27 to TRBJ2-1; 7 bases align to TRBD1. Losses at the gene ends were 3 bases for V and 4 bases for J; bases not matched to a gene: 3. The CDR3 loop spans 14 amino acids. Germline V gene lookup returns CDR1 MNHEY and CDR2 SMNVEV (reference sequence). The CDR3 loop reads CASSLNRGYNEQFF. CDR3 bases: TGTGCCAGCAGTTTGAACAGGGGTTACAATGAGCAGTTCTTC.

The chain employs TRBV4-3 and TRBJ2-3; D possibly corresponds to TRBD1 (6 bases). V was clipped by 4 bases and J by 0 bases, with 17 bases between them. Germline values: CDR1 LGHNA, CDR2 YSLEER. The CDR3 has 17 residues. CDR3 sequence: CASSPARTDSSTDTQYF. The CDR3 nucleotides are TGCGCCAGCAGCCCCGCGAGGACAGACTCTAGCACAGATACGCAGTATTTT.

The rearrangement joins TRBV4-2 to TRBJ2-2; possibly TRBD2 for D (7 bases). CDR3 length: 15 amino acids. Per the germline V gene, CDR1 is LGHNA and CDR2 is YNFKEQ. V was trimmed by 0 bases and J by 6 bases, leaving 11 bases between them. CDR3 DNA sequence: TGTGCCAGCAGCCAAGAGGGGGGGCTCTCCGGGGAGCTGTTTTTT. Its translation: CASSQEGGLSGELFF.

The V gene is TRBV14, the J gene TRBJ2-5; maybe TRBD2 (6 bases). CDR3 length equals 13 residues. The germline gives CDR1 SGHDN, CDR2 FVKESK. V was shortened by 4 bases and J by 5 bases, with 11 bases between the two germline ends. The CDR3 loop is CASSRGVGETQYF. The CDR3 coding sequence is TGTGCCAGCAGCCGGGGGGTAGGGGAGACCCAGTACTTC.